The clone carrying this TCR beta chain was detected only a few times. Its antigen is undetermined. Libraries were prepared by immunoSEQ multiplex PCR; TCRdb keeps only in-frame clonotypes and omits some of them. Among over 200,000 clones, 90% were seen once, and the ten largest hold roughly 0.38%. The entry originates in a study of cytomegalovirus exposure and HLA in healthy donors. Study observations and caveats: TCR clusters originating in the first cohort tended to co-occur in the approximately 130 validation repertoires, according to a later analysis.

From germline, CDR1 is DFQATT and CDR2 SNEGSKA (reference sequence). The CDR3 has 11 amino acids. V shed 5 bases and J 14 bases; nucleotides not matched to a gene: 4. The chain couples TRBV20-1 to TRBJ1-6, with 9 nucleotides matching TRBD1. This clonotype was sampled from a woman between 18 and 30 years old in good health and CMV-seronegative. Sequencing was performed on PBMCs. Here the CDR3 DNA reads TGCAGTGCTGTGGGACAGGGCACCCTCCACTTT. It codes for CSAVGQGTLHF.